The text below deals with one T cell receptor (beta chain). Each CDR3 protein is one row after TCRdb ran MiXCR on the 5' RACE reads. The repertoire has 420,000 or so distinct CDR3 sequences, under 20% of them found once; the top ten carry around 12%. The data stem from a study of identical twins. This CDR3 is built from 16 residues. Trimming shortened V by 6 bases and J by 8 bases, and 23 bases separated the two germline ends. V usage is TRBV12-3 or TRBV12-4 and J usage is TRBJ2-1; a possible D gene is TRBD2 (5 bases). The TCR sequence derives from a man in his fifties or sixties in good health. Input material: naive T cells sorted from blood. The CDR3 here is CASSPPEGPDGDEQFF. The CDR3 DNA reads as TGTGCCAGCAGCCCCCCTGAGGGTCCTGACGGGGATGAGCAGTTCTTC.